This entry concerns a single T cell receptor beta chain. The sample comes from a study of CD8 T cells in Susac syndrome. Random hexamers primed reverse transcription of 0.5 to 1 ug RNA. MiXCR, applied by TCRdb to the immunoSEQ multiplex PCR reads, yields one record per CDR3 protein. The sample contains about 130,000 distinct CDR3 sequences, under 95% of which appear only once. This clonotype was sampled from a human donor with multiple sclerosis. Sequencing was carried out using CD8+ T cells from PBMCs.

This chain's CDR3 is CASSEQVNQPQHF. CDR3 sequence (DNA): TGTGCCAGTAGTGAGCAGGTGAATCAGCCCCAGCATTTT. This sequence joins TRBV19 and TRBJ1-5; no clear D gene. Germline V gene data show CDR1 as LNHDA and CDR2 as SQIVND (reference sequence). This CDR3 region has 13 residues. Trimming left V 5 bases short and J 4 bases short, with 9 bases between.